This T cell receptor beta chain was captured by sequencing in a study of CD8+CD57+ T cells in acquired aplastic anemia. Overall study: DNA from sorted CD4+ and CD8+ cells averaged around 3 ug. Study-wide results and limits: Researchers report that some 31 CD8+ CDR3 sequences appeared in both patients and controls.

Genomic DNA served as template for TCR beta VDJ and CDR3 profiling. TCRdb called the reads again in MiXCR, with one record for every CDR3 protein. This table has about 190,000 distinct CDR3 sequences, 54% appearing once. With 3 bases removed from V and 8 bases from J, the gap between germline ends came to 12 bases. The CDR3 runs to 13 residues. Germline CDR1 KGHDR, CDR2 SFDVKD. As regards this clonotype: Its target is not known.

This TCR was recovered from a human donor in good health, serving as a control. Sequenced sample: sorted CD4+, CD8+, or CD8+CD57+ T cells (not recorded which) from PBMCs. The chain uses TRBV24-1 and TRBJ1-2, with unresolved D. CDR3: CATSDPGYDGYTF. DNA for the CDR3: TGTGCCACCAGTGATCCGGGATACGACGGCTACACCTTC.